Following are 18 T cell receptor beta chains from one sample sequenced in a study of blood T cell repertoires in COVID-19. The method was immunoSEQ multiplex PCR; TCRdb's version includes in-frame clones alone and lacks a portion of them. The sample lists some 90,000 clones; 83% were seen once. Sequencing was done on a sample of peripheral blood. The receptors derive from a human donor in a cohort sampled during active COVID-19.

The chain uses TRBV2 and TRBJ1-4; 9 nucleotides agree with TRBD1. This CDR3 comprises 14 residues. Trimming took 7 bases from V and 11 from J; bases not matched to a gene: 11. The germline gives CDR1 SNHLY, CDR2 FYNNEI. CDR3 protein: CASTSGTGSLKLFF. CDR3 nucleotide sequence: TGTGCCAGCACCTCCGGGACAGGGTCTCTTAAACTGTTTTTT.

With regard to this clone: Other DNA sequences from this sample encode an identical CDR3 as well. V is TRBV18 and J is TRBJ1-4; D possibly corresponds to TRBD1 (6 bases). Germline assignment: CDR1 KGHSH and CDR2 LQKENI. V dropped 3 bases and J dropped 3 bases, with 11 bases sitting between them. CDR3 length equals 15 residues. The CDR3 DNA is TGTGCCAGCTCACCCCCACAGGGCTCTAATGAAAAACTGTTTTTT. As protein: CASSPPQGSNEKLFF. Using reference TRBV18 and TRBJ1-4 for the parts outside the CDR3, the full variable domain is NAGVMQNPRHLVRRRGQEARLRCSPMKGHSHVYWYRQLPEEGLKFMVYLQKENIIDESGMPKERFSAEFPKEGPSILRIQQVVRGDSAAYFCASSPPQGSNEKLFFGSGTQLSVL.

The chain links TRBV30 to TRBJ1-1, with 7 bases fitting TRBD1. The V gene's germline CDR1 is GTSNPN and CDR2 SVGIG (reference sequence). The CDR3 consists of 13 residues. Unmatched junction bases numbered 8, after V lost 5 bases and J lost 5 bases. The CDR3 nucleotides are TGTGCCTGGGCCAGGGGGACGCGGACTGAAGCTTTCTTT. It codes for CAWARGTRTEAFF.

The rearrangement links TRBV30 to TRBJ1-4; the match to TRBD1 covers 7 bases. Germline trimming cut 2 bases from V and 11 bases from J; bases unmatched to any gene: 8. The CDR3 has 13 amino acids. CDR1 and CDR2 from the germline V gene are GTSNPN and SVGIG (reference sequence). CDR3 region: CAWSPGTASKLFF. The DNA for the CDR3 is TGTGCCTGGAGTCCCGGGACAGCGTCCAAACTGTTTTTT. The whole variable domain, filled in from reference TRBV30 and TRBJ1-4, reads SQTIHQWPATLVQPVGSPLSLECTVEGTSNPNLYWYRQAAGRGLQLLFYSVGIGQISSEVPQNLSASRPQDRQFILSSKKLLLSDSGFYLCAWSPGTASKLFFGSGTQLSVL.

This clone was picked up one time. The chain links TRBV28 to TRBJ1-2; 9 nucleotides line up with TRBD1. Trimming removed 6 bases from V and 7 bases from J; junction bases left unmatched: 9. CDR1 is MDHEN, CDR2 SYDVKM, per germline. This CDR3 contains 14 residues. The DNA of the CDR3 is TGTGCCAGCAGACCGGGACAGGGAACTTCTGGCTACACCTTC. As protein: CASRPGQGTSGYTF.

The V gene is TRBV9, the J gene TRBJ1-2, with D unresolved. The germline V gene has CDR1 SGDLS and CDR2 YYNGEE. Trimming shortened V by 2 bases and J by 3 bases, and 14 bases separated the two germline ends. The CDR3 is made up of 15 amino acids. In nucleotides, the CDR3 is TGTGCCAGCAGCGTGGGAGTCAGTGACTACTATGGCTACACCTTC. Protein sequence: CASSVGVSDYYGYTF.

The chain recombines TRBV3-1 (or the pseudogene TRBV3-2) with TRBJ2-5, with unresolved D. Germline CDR1 is LGHDT and CDR2 is YNNKEL (reference sequence). There are 14 residues in the CDR3. With 0 bases removed from V and 4 bases from J, the gap between germline ends came to 9 bases. CDR3 loop: CASSQDHSSETQYF. Written as DNA, the CDR3 is TGTGCCAGCAGCCAAGATCACAGTTCAGAGACCCAGTACTTC.

The chain uses TRBV28 and TRBJ1-2; D is unclear. Per the germline V gene, CDR1 is MDHEN and CDR2 is SYDVKM. The CDR3 sequence is 12 residues long. Trimming took 7 bases from V and 2 from J, leaving 8 bases between them. The CDR3 nucleotides read TGTGCCAGCAAAGCAGGCAACTATGGCTACACCTTC. Protein product: CASKAGNYGYTF.

The chain has TRBV15 and TRBJ2-5, with TRBD2 identical over 7 bases. Germline trimming cut 0 bases from V and 0 bases from J; bases unmatched to any gene: 10. Germline V CDR1 and CDR2: LNHNV, YYDKDF (reference sequence). The CDR3 runs 18 residues. The CDR3 loop reads CATSRDPSRGVYQETQYF. The CDR3 nucleotides are TGTGCCACCAGCAGAGACCCCAGCCGGGGGGTGTACCAAGAGACCCAGTACTTC.

The J gene is TRBJ1-3, the V gene TRBV29-1, with D possibly matching TRBD1 (6 bases). The V gene's germline CDR1 is SQVTM and CDR2 ANQGSEA. The ends were cut back, 4 bases at V and 4 bases at J, with 8 bases in the middle. There are 12 residues in the CDR3. The CDR3 spells CSVGTGGNTIYF. For the CDR3, the DNA is TGCAGCGTTGGAACAGGGGGAAACACCATATATTTT. Together with reference TRBV29-1 and TRBJ1-3, the CDR3 gives the full variable domain: SAVISQKPSRDICQRGTSLTIQCQVDSQVTMMFWYRQQPGQSLTLIATANQGSEATYESGFVIDKFPISRPNLTFSTLTVSNMSPEDSSIYLCSVGTGGNTIYFGEGSWLTVV.

The chain is built from TRBV7-2 and TRBJ1-2; D call uncertain. Germline V gives CDR1 SGHTA, CDR2 FQGNSA. The CDR3 sequence is 16 residues long. The germline V and J ends were trimmed by 6 bases and 4 bases, with 21 bases remaining between them. The CDR3 bases are TGTGCCAGCAGGCCGGAACTAGGACCGGCGGGCTATGGCTACACCTTC. Protein product: CASRPELGPAGYGYTF. Based on the CDR3 plus reference TRBV7-2 and TRBJ1-2, the full variable domain is GAGVSQSPSNKVTEKGKDVELRCDPISGHTALYWYRQSLGQGLEFLIYFQGNSAPDKSGLPSDRFSAERTGGSVSTLTIQRTQQEDSAVYLCASRPELGPAGYGYTFGSGTRLTVV.

This clone was seen only a few times. The rearrangement joins TRBV18 to TRBJ2-7, with 7 bases matching TRBD2. In germline, CDR1 is KGHSH, CDR2 LQKENI. V was pared by 1 base and J by 3 bases, with 6 bases of the junction left unmatched. This CDR3 spans 15 amino acids. The CDR3 DNA reads as TGTGCCAGCTCACCACTACCTAGCGGACTCTACGAGCAGTACTTC. It yields the protein CASSPLPSGLYEQYF.

The gene calls are TRBV4-1 and TRBJ1-1; the D is unclear. V lost 0 bases, J lost 1 base, and 9 bases lay in between. The CDR3 is 15 residues long. Per the germline V gene, CDR1 is MGHRA and CDR2 is YSYEKL. CDR3 DNA: TGCGCCAGCAGCCAAGATGGCACAGAGAACACTGAAGCTTTCTTT. Protein product: CASSQDGTENTEAFF.

The genes are TRBV6-5 and TRBJ2-5, with 10 positions matching TRBD2. The CDR3 is made up of 15 amino acids. Trimming took 6 bases from V and 1 from J; bases not matched to a gene: 5. Germline CDR1 MNHEY, CDR2 SVGAGI. The CDR3: CASSRGLAVQETQYF. CDR3 coding DNA: TGTGCCAGCAGCCGCGGACTAGCGGTCCAAGAGACCCAGTACTTC.

The V gene is TRBV13, the J gene TRBJ2-5; weak D call: TRBD2 (5 bases). Trimming stripped 0 bases from V and 7 bases from J, with 18 bases between. The CDR3 covers 16 residues. CDR1 PRHDT and CDR2 FYEKMQ come from the germline V gene (reference sequence). CDR3 sequence (DNA): TGTGCCAGCAGCTTAGGCCTCGGAGCAGGTGGAGGGACCCAGTACTTC. Its translation is CASSLGLGAGGGTQYF.

The chain couples TRBV7-2 to TRBJ2-1; 7 nucleotides match TRBD2. Germline assignment: CDR1 SGHTA and CDR2 FQGNSA. V lost 1 base, J lost 6 bases, and 6 bases stayed unmatched. This CDR3 has 15 amino acids. DNA of the CDR3: TGTGCCAGCAGCTTAGTTTGGTCTAGCGGCAATGAGCAGTTCTTC. Translation gives CASSLVWSSGNEQFF.

The chain recombines TRBV7-9 with TRBJ1-1, with D uncertain. From germline, CDR1 is SEHNR and CDR2 FQNEAQ (reference sequence). V lost 1 base and J 10 bases, leaving 10 bases between the germline ends. This CDR3 is built from 12 residues. CDR3 region: CASSLDSGRAFF. The DNA for the CDR3 is TGTGCCAGCAGCTTAGATTCAGGAAGAGCTTTCTTT.

The chain couples TRBV2 to TRBJ1-5; 9 bases are shared with TRBD1. CDR1 is SNHLY, CDR2 FYNNEI, per germline. Trimming removed 3 bases from V and 11 bases from J; junction bases left unmatched: 8. CDR3 size: 14 residues. In DNA, the CDR3 is TGTGCCAGCAGTGACGTGGACAGGGGAACGTCCCAGCATTTT. Amino acids: CASSDVDRGTSQHF.